Listed here are 24 T cell receptor beta chains from one sample, sequenced in a study of cytomegalovirus exposure and HLA in healthy donors. 13 Jbeta primers and 60 Vbeta primers were used for the PCR. Using immunoSEQ multiplex PCR, the repertoire was profiled, and TCRdb retains in-frame clones only, with some absent. The sample has around 140,000 clones; approximately 80% are singletons. The specimen sequenced was PBMCs. The receptor source for this set is a female donor in good health and CMV-seronegative.

The rearrangement links TRBV6-6 to TRBJ2-5; the D is unclear. V lost 8 bases and J 2 bases, leaving 18 bases between the germline ends. This CDR3 region has 15 residues. Looked up from germline, CDR1 is MNHNY and CDR2 is SVGAGI (reference sequence). The CDR3 DNA is TGTGCCAGCGCACCCGCAGGCCTCGGACAAGAGACCCAGTACTTC. Translating it yields CASAPAGLGQETQYF.

The J gene is TRBJ2-1, the V gene TRBV10-1; 7 bases are a match to TRBD2. Germline V gene sequence: CDR1 WNHNN, CDR2 SYGVQD (reference sequence). The J segment lost 5 bases and the V segment lost 4 bases, leaving 8 bases of the junction unmatched. The CDR3 is made up of 15 amino acids. The CDR3, as DNA: TGCGCCAGCAGTGCTCAGGCTAGCGGAGACAATGAGCAGTTCTTC. Protein product: CASSAQASGDNEQFF.

V gene TRBV2 combines with J gene TRBJ2-1, with D perhaps matching TRBD1 (5 bases). Germline CDR1 reads SNHLY; CDR2 reads FYNNEI. V was clipped by 7 bases and J by 7 bases, with 14 bases between them. The CDR3 sequence is 13 residues long. The CDR3 DNA follows: TGTGCCAGCACCAATCTCAGGGATAATGAGCAGTTCTTC. This sequence encodes CASTNLRDNEQFF.

This clone came up once. The chain employs TRBV5-1 and TRBJ1-3; D ambiguous. This CDR3 is built from 14 residues. The germline V and J ends were trimmed by 1 base and 1 base, with 6 bases remaining between them. The germline CDR1 and CDR2 sequences are SGHRS and YFSETQ. The chain's CDR3 is CASSLSWSGNTIYF. The CDR3 nucleotides are TGCGCCAGCAGCTTGAGCTGGTCTGGAAACACCATATATTTT.

The rearrangement uses TRBV29-1 and TRBJ1-2; a weak D match, TRBD1 (6 bases). The germline V gene encodes CDR1 SQVTM and CDR2 ANQGSEA. CDR3 length: 13 residues. Trimming removed 6 bases at V and 4 bases at J, with 15 bases between. The CDR3 region is CSVGYDRTYGYTF. CDR3 sequence (DNA): TGCAGCGTGGGATACGACAGGACCTATGGCTACACCTTC.

This clone was picked up a small number of times. In DNA form, the CDR3 reads TGCGCCAGCAGTGAAATCAGCGGGACCTACGAGCAGTACTTC. Amino acids: CASSEISGTYEQYF. V and J are TRBV10-2 and TRBJ2-7; 7 bases match TRBD2. This CDR3 is built from 14 residues. Germline V gene data show CDR1 as WSHSY and CDR2 as SAAADI. With 3 bases clipped from V and 2 bases from J, the junction kept 4 bases outside the gene matches.

The gene calls are TRBV7-6 and TRBJ1-6; D not certain. V gave up 1 base and J gave up 8 bases, with 9 bases separating them. The CDR3 length is 14 residues. Germline CDR1 SGHVS, CDR2 FNYEAQ. The CDR3 sequence is CASSLDGEDSPLHF. CDR3 nucleotides: TGTGCCAGCAGCTTAGATGGAGAGGATTCACCCCTCCACTTT. Looking up the rest from reference TRBV7-6 and TRBJ1-6 gives the full variable domain: GAGVSQSPRYKVTKRGQDVALRCDPISGHVSLYWYRQALGQGPEFLTYFNYEAQQDKSGLPNDRFSAERPEGSISTLTIQRTEQRDSAMYRCASSLDGEDSPLHFGNGTRLTVT.

This clone was detected only once. The chain combines TRBV6-1 with TRBJ1-4; D gene unclear. Trimming shortened V by 6 bases and J by 0 bases, and 11 bases separated the two germline ends. This CDR3 has 15 residues. From germline, CDR1 is MNHNS and CDR2 SASEGT. The CDR3 loop reads CASSGLSATNEKLFF. In nucleotides, the CDR3 is TGTGCCAGCAGCGGACTCTCCGCAACTAATGAAAAACTGTTTTTT.

The V and J genes are TRBV29-1 and TRBJ2-3; perhaps TRBD1 as D (6 bases). CDR1 and CDR2 (germline): SQVTM, ANQGSEA. V gave up 0 bases and J gave up 8 bases, with 18 bases separating them. The CDR3 length is 15 residues. For the CDR3, the DNA is TGCAGCGTTGAAGAGGGGAGAGGCCAACAGGGTACGCAGTATTTT. Translated: CSVEEGRGQQGTQYF.

V is TRBV19 and J is TRBJ2-1; 8 nucleotides line up with TRBD2. CDR3 length equals 15 residues. CDR1 is LNHDA, CDR2 SQIVND, per germline (reference sequence). V gave up 3 bases and J gave up 9 bases; unmatched junction bases: 10. The CDR3 DNA reads TGTGCCAGTAGTATCCAACTAGCGGTCGGGGGTGAGCAGTTCTTC. Its protein product is CASSIQLAVGGEQFF.

The V and J genes are TRBV4-2 and TRBJ1-2; 12 bases map to TRBD1. Germline loops: CDR1 LGHNA, CDR2 YNFKEQ. J was trimmed by 6 bases and V by 3 bases; bases with no gene match: 8. The CDR3 has 16 amino acids. The CDR3 spells CASSHLGTGGKDGYTF. The CDR3 DNA is TGTGCCAGCAGCCACCTCGGGACAGGGGGCAAGGATGGCTACACCTTC.

V gene TRBV7-3 combines with J gene TRBJ2-2, with 7 nucleotides matching TRBD2. The CDR3 loop spans 15 amino acids. The germline CDR1 and CDR2 sequences are SGHTA and FQGTGA. V lost 2 bases to trimming and J lost 2 bases; unmatched junction nucleotides: 2. The CDR3 region has the DNA TGTGCCAGCAGCTTACTAGCGGCTAACACCGGGGAGCTGTTTTTT. It codes for CASSLLAANTGELFF. The entire variable domain, with the rest obtained from reference TRBV7-3 and TRBJ2-2, is as follows: GAGVSQTPSNKVTEKGKYVELRCDPISGHTALYWYRQSLGQGPEFLIYFQGTGAADDSGLPNDRFFAVRPEGSVSTLKIQRTERGDSAVYLCASSLLAANTGELFFGEGSRLTVL.

This clone was found a few times. The chain couples TRBV27 to TRBJ1-5; D ambiguous. Germline values: CDR1 MNHEY, CDR2 SMNVEV (reference sequence). Deletions cut 5 bases from V and 0 bases from J, with 11 bases between. This CDR3 contains 15 residues. The CDR3 coding sequence is TGTGCCAGCAGTCCACTACCCTATAGCAATCAGCCCCAGCATTTT. Amino acids: CASSPLPYSNQPQHF.

This clone was observed a single time. The chain carries TRBV28 and TRBJ2-5; 10 nucleotides agree with TRBD1. CDR3 length equals 15 residues. Germline loops: CDR1 MDHEN, CDR2 SYDVKM. The junction had 9 bases not matched to a gene; V was cut back by 6 bases and J by 5 bases. CDR3 protein: CASSTGTGVSETQYF. The CDR3 nucleotides read TGTGCCAGCAGCACCGGGACAGGGGTGTCGGAGACCCAGTACTTC.

This chain connects TRBV29-1 to TRBJ1-2; D is unclear. Germline V gene data show CDR1 as SQVTM and CDR2 as ANQGSEA. V lost 3 bases to trimming and J lost 8 bases, with 10 bases between them. The CDR3 sequence is 11 residues long. CDR3 protein: CSVDTRRGYTF. Written as DNA, the CDR3 is TGCAGCGTTGATACTAGGAGAGGCTACACCTTC.

This rearrangement joins TRBV5-1 to TRBJ2-1; tentatively, D is TRBD2 (5 bases). Germline CDR1 SGHRS, CDR2 YFSETQ. This CDR3 contains 15 residues. Trimming cost V 0 bases and J 7 bases, with 14 bases left between them. The CDR3 reads CASSLARAGKNEQFF. CDR3 nucleotide sequence: TGCGCCAGCAGCTTGGCAAGGGCGGGTAAAAATGAGCAGTTCTTC.

This clone showed up just once. The rearrangement joins TRBV27 to TRBJ1-1, with a possible D match to TRBD1 (6 bases). The germline CDR1 and CDR2 sequences are MNHEY and SMNVEV (reference sequence). V lost 4 bases to trimming and J lost 1 base, with 16 bases between them. The CDR3 is 16 amino acids. Written as DNA, the CDR3 is TGTGCCAGCAGTTCCCCCCGGGGCAGGGGGAACACTGAAGCTTTCTTT. This translates into CASSSPRGRGNTEAFF.

This clone was picked up a small number of times. V gene TRBV7-6 combines with J gene TRBJ2-2; no definite D call. The CDR3 has 14 residues. V lost 7 bases to trimming and J lost 3 bases, with 12 bases between them. Germline CDR1 SGHVS, CDR2 FNYEAQ. CDR3 nucleotide sequence: TGTGCCAGCACGTATGAGGCCCACACCGGGGAGCTGTTTTTT. It codes for CASTYEAHTGELFF.

This chain joins TRBV5-1 and TRBJ1-1; tentative D call: TRBD1 (6 bases). Germline CDR1 is SGHRS and CDR2 is YFSETQ. This CDR3 region has 12 residues. V was trimmed by 5 bases and J by 3 bases, leaving 8 bases between them. CDR3 nucleotides: TGCGCCAGCAGGCAGGGGTACACTGAAGCTTTCTTT. Encoded protein: CASRQGYTEAFF. The whole variable domain, remainder taken from reference TRBV5-1 and TRBJ1-1, is KAGVTQTPRYLIKTRGQQVTLSCSPISGHRSVSWYQQTPGQGLQFLFEYFSETQRNKGNFPGRFSGRQFSNSRSEMNVSTLELGDSALYLCASRQGYTEAFFGQGTRLTVV.

The V and J genes are TRBV7-2 and TRBJ2-3; 12 bases line up with TRBD2. The germline V gene encodes CDR1 SGHTA and CDR2 FQGNSA. The CDR3 loop spans 17 amino acids. V trimming: 4 bases; J trimming: 4 bases; junction bases outside the gene matches: 9. CDR3 residues: CASSYLAGGPGADTQYF. The CDR3 DNA is TGTGCCAGCAGCTACCTAGCGGGGGGGCCTGGCGCAGATACGCAGTATTTT.

Worth noting for this clone: A read error may produce the germline difference seen at one junction end. The gene calls are TRBV7-9 and TRBJ2-1; 9 positions agree with TRBD2. This CDR3 comprises 16 residues. Per germline, CDR1 SEHNR and CDR2 FQNEAQ (reference sequence). The CDR3 loop reads CSSIPLPSGDRNEQFF. The DNA of the CDR3 is TGTTCCAGCATCCCTCTTCCTAGCGGGGATAGAAATGAGCAGTTCTTC.

The V gene is TRBV28, the J gene TRBJ2-5, with 9 bases fitting TRBD1. There are 14 residues in the CDR3. Germline loops: CDR1 MDHEN, CDR2 SYDVKM. V lost 8 bases and J lost 4; bases outside the gene matches: 8. The CDR3 nucleotides read TGTGCCAGCTTGGCCGGGACAGGGAGAGAGACCCAGTACTTC. Translated: CASLAGTGRETQYF.

The chain combines TRBV19 with TRBJ2-2; 9 bases are shared with TRBD1. This CDR3 has 15 residues. CDR1 and CDR2 (germline): LNHDA, SQIVND (reference sequence). The junction had 5 bases not matched to a gene; V was cut back by 3 bases and J by 6 bases. CDR3 loop: CASSIGTGSPGELFF. In DNA form, the CDR3 reads TGTGCCAGTAGTATCGGGACAGGGAGTCCCGGGGAGCTGTTTTTT.

Concerning this clone: Different DNA sequences within this sample yield the same CDR3. V is TRBV7-3 and J is TRBJ2-1; possible D gene TRBD2, 5 bases. The CDR3 sequence is 12 residues long. Trimming took off 5 bases at V and 9 bases at J, with 11 bases between the two ends. Germline CDR1 reads SGHTA; CDR2 reads FQGTGA. The DNA for the CDR3 is TGTGCCAGCAGCCCCCCCGCGGGTGAGCAGTTCTTC. It is translated as CASSPPAGEQFF.